The 17 T cell receptor beta chains in this list originate from one sample, sequenced in a study of cytomegalovirus exposure and HLA in healthy donors (dated by TCRdb to about 2017). The method behind the library was the immunoSEQ multiplex PCR assay. The multiplex PCR relied on a mix of 60 forward primers for TCR Vbeta segments and 13 reverse primers for TCR Jbeta segments. The clones in this table, taken by TCRdb from immuneACCESS, are in-frame only. Not every clone is retained; where verified, under half of the shortfall comes from an unresolved V gene, and the cause of the rest is unknown. For this sample there are 100,000 to 120,000 clones; about 83% appear just once. The top ten clonotypes cover approximately 6.1% of the sample. Sequenced sample: PBMCs. These receptors all come from a man aged 18-30 years in good health and CMV-seronegative.

The CDR3 protein is CASSPGTSGSWAQYF. The DNA for the CDR3 is TGTGCCAGCAGCCCCGGGACTAGCGGGAGTTGGGCCCAGTACTTC. The genes are TRBV5-5 and TRBJ2-5; 14 bases line up with TRBD2. This CDR3 spans 15 amino acids. V lost 4 bases to trimming and J lost 9 bases; unmatched junction nucleotides: 8. Germline V gene data show CDR1 as SGHKS and CDR2 as YYEKEE (reference sequence).

J is TRBJ2-3 and V is TRBV19, with D possibly TRBD2 on 6 matching bases. The CDR3 is made up of 14 amino acids. The V gene lost 5 bases and the J gene lost 0 bases, with 9 bases spanning the gap. In germline, CDR1 is LNHDA, CDR2 SQIVND (reference sequence). This chain's CDR3 is CASSVEGSTDTQYF. CDR3 nucleotide sequence: TGTGCCAGTAGTGTGGAGGGGAGCACAGATACGCAGTATTTT.

This clone was seen once. This sequence joins TRBV19 and TRBJ2-1; TRBD2 matches at 10 bases. V gave up 5 bases and J gave up 7 bases; unmatched junction bases: 5. The CDR3 is 14 amino acids. The V gene's germline CDR1 is LNHDA and CDR2 SQIVND (reference sequence). The CDR3 loop is CASSHLAGVNEQFF. The DNA for the CDR3 is TGTGCCAGTAGTCATCTAGCGGGGGTTAATGAGCAGTTCTTC.

The chain recombines TRBV7-9 with TRBJ2-5; TRBD2 matches 8 bases. Losses at the gene ends were 4 bases for V and 1 base for J; bases not matched to a gene: 11. Per germline, CDR1 SEHNR and CDR2 FQNEAQ (reference sequence). This CDR3 contains 17 residues. CDR3 region: CASSSHPRTSRQETQYF. The CDR3 nucleotides read TGTGCCAGCAGCTCCCACCCGCGGACTAGCCGCCAAGAGACCCAGTACTTC.

V usage is TRBV5-4 and J usage is TRBJ2-2, with D maybe TRBD1 (6 bases). The germline V gene has CDR1 SGHNT and CDR2 YYREEE (reference sequence). The CDR3 contains 16 residues. The V end was cut by 2 bases, the J end by 3 bases, with 14 bases between. CDR3 residues: CASSFPRGSDTGELFF. The CDR3 coding sequence is TGTGCCAGCAGCTTTCCCAGGGGATCGGACACCGGGGAGCTGTTTTTT. Using reference TRBV5-4 and TRBJ2-2 for the parts outside the CDR3, the full variable domain is ETGVTQSPTHLIKTRGQQVTLRCSSQSGHNTVSWYQQALGQGPQFIFQYYREEENGRGNFPPRFSGLQFPNYSSELNVNALELDDSALYLCASSFPRGSDTGELFFGEGSRLTVL.

This chain joins TRBV6-1 and TRBJ2-5; 7 bases are shared with TRBD1. Germline V gives CDR1 MNHNS, CDR2 SASEGT. The CDR3 totals 14 residues. Germline trimming cut 8 bases from V and 5 bases from J; bases unmatched to any gene: 11. The CDR3 bases are TGTGCCAGCGCTAAGGGACAGTCCTTCGAGACCCAGTACTTC. It encodes CASAKGQSFETQYF.

As regards this clone: An end of the junction does not agree with germline; a read error may underlie this. In nucleotides, the CDR3 is TGTGCCAGCAGCCTAGCGCGTCCTAGCGGGAGCACAGATACGCAGTATTTT. Encoded protein: CASSLARPSGSTDTQYF. The chain has TRBV7-2 and TRBJ2-3; TRBD2 aligns across 8 bases. Looked up from germline, CDR1 is SGHTA and CDR2 is FQGNSA. The CDR3 is made up of 17 amino acids. The full variable domain, its missing parts supplied by reference TRBV7-2 and TRBJ2-3, is GAGVSQSPSNKVTEKGKDVELRCDPISGHTALYWYRQSLGQGLEFLIYFQGNSAPDKSGLPSDRFSAERTGGSVSTLTIQRTQQEDSAVYLCASSLARPSGSTDTQYFGPGTRLTVL.

The V and J genes are TRBV5-1 and TRBJ2-5; a possible D gene is TRBD2 (5 bases). This CDR3 has 14 residues. Germline loops: CDR1 SGHRS, CDR2 YFSETQ. Trimming pared 1 base from V and 4 bases from J, leaving 11 bases between. CDR3 loop: CASSLYPGRETQYF. For the CDR3, the DNA is TGCGCCAGCAGCTTGTATCCGGGGAGAGAGACCCAGTACTTC. Together with reference TRBV5-1 and TRBJ2-5, the CDR3 gives the full variable domain: KAGVTQTPRYLIKTRGQQVTLSCSPISGHRSVSWYQQTPGQGLQFLFEYFSETQRNKGNFPGRFSGRQFSNSRSEMNVSTLELGDSALYLCASSLYPGRETQYFGPGTRLLVL.

DNA for the CDR3: TGCAGCGTTGAAGTTGGGACAGGGGGCGAAAAACTGTTTTTT. Translated: CSVEVGTGGEKLFF. This chain links TRBV29-1 with TRBJ1-4; 12 bases are a match to TRBD1. This CDR3 has 14 amino acids. Germline V lookup: CDR1 SQVTM, CDR2 ANQGSEA. V dropped 1 base and J dropped 8; count of bases not matched to a gene: 2.

The chain joins TRBV6-5 to TRBJ1-5, with 7 positions matching TRBD1. The ends lost 6 bases at V and 6 bases at J; junction bases unmatched: 11. Germline CDR1 MNHEY, CDR2 SVGAGI. The CDR3 consists of 15 residues. DNA for the CDR3: TGTGCCAGCAGCCCTGGCACAGGGGAAGGTCAGCCCCAGCATTTT. Its translation: CASSPGTGEGQPQHF.

The chain carries TRBV5-1 and TRBJ2-7; tentatively, D is TRBD2 (6 bases). Germline CDR1 reads SGHRS; CDR2 reads YFSETQ. This CDR3 contains 17 residues. Trimming left V 0 bases short and J 2 bases short, with 18 bases between. CDR3 region: CASSLGSGSYIPYEQYF. The CDR3 region has the DNA TGCGCCAGCAGCTTGGGTAGCGGATCGTATATTCCCTACGAGCAGTACTTC.

This clone was counted once. This chain joins TRBV5-1 and TRBJ2-5, with a tentative D call TRBD1 (6 bases). The J call may be mistaken, given a closer DNA end match to TRBJ2-7. This CDR3 is 14 amino acids long. Germline V gives CDR1 SGHRS, CDR2 YFSETQ. DNA of the CDR3: TGCGCCAGCAGCTCGTCGACAGGCCCCTACGAGCAGTACTTC. This codes for CASSSSTGPYEQYF.

This sequence joins TRBV2 and TRBJ2-2, with 10 bases that match TRBD2. The CDR3 extends over 18 amino acids. Germline values: CDR1 SNHLY, CDR2 FYNNEI. Trimming at V came to 2 bases and at J to 1 base, leaving 7 bases not matched to a gene. The CDR3 sequence is CASSEIELAGLNTGELFF. In DNA form, the CDR3 reads TGTGCCAGCAGTGAAATAGAACTAGCGGGATTGAACACCGGGGAGCTGTTTTTT.

This rearrangement joins TRBV5-4 to TRBJ2-1; perhaps TRBD1 as D (6 bases). V dropped 10 bases and J dropped 7 bases, with 18 bases sitting between them. CDR3 length: 13 residues. Germline assignment: CDR1 SGHNT and CDR2 YYREEE (reference sequence). CDR3 in DNA: TGTGCCGGGATGCAATGGACAGAGAATGAGCAGTTCTTC. Translation gives CAGMQWTENEQFF. The whole variable domain, remainder taken from reference TRBV5-4 and TRBJ2-1, is ETGVTQSPTHLIKTRGQQVTLRCSSQSGHNTVSWYQQALGQGPQFIFQYYREEENGRGNFPPRFSGLQFPNYSSELNVNALELDDSALYLCAGMQWTENEQFFGPGTRLTVL.

This chain uses TRBV7-2 with TRBJ2-7, with TRBD2 as a possible D gene (6 bases). Germline lookup yields CDR1 SGHTA and CDR2 FQGNSA. Trimming left V 0 bases short and J 0 bases short, with 12 bases between. The CDR3 is 16 residues long. The CDR3 DNA reads TGTGCCAGCAGCTTAGCCGGGACTCCCGGCTCCTACGAGCAGTACTTC. This translates into CASSLAGTPGSYEQYF.

V and J are TRBV5-6 and TRBJ1-5; 7 bases map to TRBD1. CDR1 and CDR2 from the germline V gene are SGHDT and YYEEEE. Trimming at V came to 1 base and at J to 3 bases, leaving 4 bases not matched to a gene. CDR3 size: 15 residues. CDR3 protein: CASSLRDSDNQPQHF. CDR3 in DNA: TGTGCCAGCAGCTTGAGGGACAGTGACAATCAGCCCCAGCATTTT.

The rearrangement uses TRBV14 and TRBJ1-1; D gene ambiguous. In germline, CDR1 is SGHDN, CDR2 FVKESK. The CDR3 sequence is 16 residues long. Trimming cost V 1 base and J 6 bases, with 18 bases left between them. CDR3 protein: CASSQVLGRTSSEAFF. Written as DNA, the CDR3 is TGTGCCAGCAGCCAAGTTCTGGGGAGGACGAGTTCTGAAGCTTTCTTT.